A selection of T cell receptor beta chains follows, all from one sample in a study of T cell responses to AZD1222 COVID-19 vaccine. The method was immunoSEQ multiplex PCR; TCRdb's version includes in-frame clones alone and lacks a portion of them. The repertoire holds roughly 140,000 clones, with 92% as singletons. Sequencing used peripheral blood, obtained 28 days after the second AZD1222 dose. These TCRs come from an adult who received the AZD1222 COVID-19 vaccine. Each CDR3 is given with its conserved first and last residue. The D gene is left open where the match is weak. Not every row has a clone size; where given, it reads once, few, many or a size class.

V	D	size	J	CDR3	DNA
TRBV24-1	-	-	TRBJ1-3	CATSDHAGNTIYF	TGTGCCACCAGTGACCACGCCGGGAACACCATATATTTT
TRBV3-1/TRBV3-2	-	-	TRBJ1-4	CASSHYGSTEKLFF	TGTGCCAGCAGCCACTACGGGAGCACTGAAAAACTGTTTTTT
TRBV6-2/TRBV6-3	-	once	TRBJ2-5	CASSSKETQYF	TGTGCCAGCAGTTCCAAAGAGACCCAGTACTTC
TRBV24-1	-	-	TRBJ2-3	CATSGAADTQYF	TGTGCCACCAGTGGTGCAGCAGATACGCAGTATTTT
TRBV6-5	TRBD2	once	TRBJ2-2	CASKTSGPGSGELFF	TGTGCCAGCAAAACTAGCGGTCCGGGTAGTGGGGAGCTGTTTTTT
TRBV19	TRBD2	once	TRBJ2-5	CASSRGLAGEGTQYF	TGTGCCAGTAGTAGGGGACTAGCGGGAGAAGGGACCCAGTACTTC
TRBV12-3/TRBV12-4	-	-	TRBJ1-2	CASSLASWVGYTF	TGTGCCAGCAGTTTAGCTTCCTGGGTTGGCTACACCTTC
TRBV7-8	-	-	TRBJ1-4	CASSLERIPTTNEKLFF	TGTGCCAGCAGCTTAGAGCGTATCCCTACAACTAATGAAAAACTGTTTTTT
TRBV14	-	-	TRBJ1-5	CASRRNRGRGWEPQHF	TGTGCCAGCAGGCGGAACCGGGGCCGGGGTTGGGAGCCCCAGCATTTT
TRBV10-3	-	once	TRBJ1-3	CAIRGGRNSGNTIYF	TGTGCCATCAGGGGGGGACGGAACTCTGGAAACACCATATATTTT
TRBV5-8	-	-	TRBJ2-7	CASSSPRGLRPSYEQYF	TGTGCCAGCAGTTCCCCCAGGGGACTTCGACCCTCCTACGAGCAGTACTTC
TRBV19	TRBD1	-	TRBJ2-2	CASIGTANTGELFF	TGTGCCAGTATCGGGACAGCGAACACCGGGGAGCTGTTTTTT
TRBV10-3	-	-	TRBJ1-1	CASEETGNTEAFF	TGTGCCAGCGAGGAAACAGGGAACACTGAAGCTTTCTTT
TRBV15	-	-	TRBJ1-2	CATSGMGNYGYTF	TGTGCCACCAGCGGAATGGGGAACTATGGCTACACCTTC
TRBV12-3/TRBV12-4	-	-	TRBJ2-1	CASSSYRVGEQFF	TGTGCCAGCAGTTCGTACAGGGTCGGTGAGCAGTTCTTC
TRBV4-2	-	-	TRBJ2-7	CASSQDSFGVYEQYF	TGTGCCAGCAGCCAAGACAGCTTTGGGGTCTACGAGCAGTACTTC